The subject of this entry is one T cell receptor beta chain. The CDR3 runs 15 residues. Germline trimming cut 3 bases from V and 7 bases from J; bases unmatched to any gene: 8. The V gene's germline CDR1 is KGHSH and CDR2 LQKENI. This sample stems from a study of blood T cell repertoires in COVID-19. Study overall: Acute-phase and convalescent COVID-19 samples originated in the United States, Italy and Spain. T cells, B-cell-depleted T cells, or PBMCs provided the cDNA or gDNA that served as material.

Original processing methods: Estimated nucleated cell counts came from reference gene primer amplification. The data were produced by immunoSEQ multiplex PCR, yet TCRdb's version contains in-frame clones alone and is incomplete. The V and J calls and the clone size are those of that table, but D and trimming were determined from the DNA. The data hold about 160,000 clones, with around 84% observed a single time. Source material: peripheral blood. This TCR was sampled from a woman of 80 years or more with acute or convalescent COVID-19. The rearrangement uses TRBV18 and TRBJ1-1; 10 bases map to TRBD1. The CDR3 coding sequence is TGTGCCAGCTCACCCCCCTCGGGACAGGGGATTGAAGCTTTCTTT. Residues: CASSPPSGQGIEAFF.